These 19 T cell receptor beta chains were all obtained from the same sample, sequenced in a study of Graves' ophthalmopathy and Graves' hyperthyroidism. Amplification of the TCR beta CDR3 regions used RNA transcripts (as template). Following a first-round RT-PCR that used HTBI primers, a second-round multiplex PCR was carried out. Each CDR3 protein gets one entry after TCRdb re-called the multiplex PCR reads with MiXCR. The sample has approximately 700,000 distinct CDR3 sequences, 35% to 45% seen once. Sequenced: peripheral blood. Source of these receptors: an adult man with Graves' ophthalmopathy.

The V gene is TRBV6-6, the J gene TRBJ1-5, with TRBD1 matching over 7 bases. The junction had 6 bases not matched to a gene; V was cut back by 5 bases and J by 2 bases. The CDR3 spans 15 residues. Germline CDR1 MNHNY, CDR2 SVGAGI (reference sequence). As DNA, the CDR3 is TGTGCCAGCAGTGACAGGGCCGGGGGCAATCAGCCCCAGCATTTT. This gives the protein CASSDRAGGNQPQHF.

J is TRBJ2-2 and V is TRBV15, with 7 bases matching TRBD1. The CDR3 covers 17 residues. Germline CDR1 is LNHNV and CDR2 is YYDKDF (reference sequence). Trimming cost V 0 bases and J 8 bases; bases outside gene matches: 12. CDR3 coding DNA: TGTGCCACCAGCAGAGACCCCATAGGGGGCGGTAAAGGGGAGCTGTTTTTT. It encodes CATSRDPIGGGKGELFF.

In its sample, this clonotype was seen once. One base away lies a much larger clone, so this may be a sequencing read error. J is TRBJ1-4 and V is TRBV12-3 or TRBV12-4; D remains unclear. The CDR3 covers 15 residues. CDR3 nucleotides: TGTGCCGGCAGTTCCTCGTCTATATCTGGCGAAAAACTGTTTTTT. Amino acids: CAGSSSSISGEKLFF.

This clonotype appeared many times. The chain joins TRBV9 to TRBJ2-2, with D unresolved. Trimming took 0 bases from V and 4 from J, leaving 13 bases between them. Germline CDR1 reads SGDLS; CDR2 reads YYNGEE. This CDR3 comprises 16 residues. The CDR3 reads CASSVVWDSGTGELFF. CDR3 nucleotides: TGTGCCAGCAGCGTAGTGTGGGATTCGGGCACCGGGGAGCTGTTTTTT.

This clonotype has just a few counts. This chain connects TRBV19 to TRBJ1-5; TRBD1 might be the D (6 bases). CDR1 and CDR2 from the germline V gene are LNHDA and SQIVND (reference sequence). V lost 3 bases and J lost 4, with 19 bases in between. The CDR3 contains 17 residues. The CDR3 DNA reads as TGTGCCAGTAGTATCTCCTTCCTGGAACAGGGAAATCAGCCCCAGCATTTT. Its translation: CASSISFLEQGNQPQHF.

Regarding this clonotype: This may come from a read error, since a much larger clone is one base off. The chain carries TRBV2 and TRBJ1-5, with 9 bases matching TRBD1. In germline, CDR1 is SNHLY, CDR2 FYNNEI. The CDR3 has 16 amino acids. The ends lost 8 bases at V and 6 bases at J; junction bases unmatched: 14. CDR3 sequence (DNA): TGTGCCAGCGGGGACAGGGTAGGACAGGGGATTCAGCCCCAGCATTTT. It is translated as CASGDRVGQGIQPQHF.

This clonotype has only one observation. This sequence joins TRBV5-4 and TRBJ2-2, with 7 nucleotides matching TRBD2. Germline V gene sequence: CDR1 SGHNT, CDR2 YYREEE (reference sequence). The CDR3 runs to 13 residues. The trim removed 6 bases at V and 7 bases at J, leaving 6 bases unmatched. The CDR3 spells CASNSRTSGELFF. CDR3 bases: TGTGCCAGCAACTCCAGGACTAGCGGGGAGCTGTTTTTT. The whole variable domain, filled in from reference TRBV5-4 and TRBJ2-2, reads ETGVTQSPTHLIKTRGQQVTLRCSSQSGHNTVSWYQQALGQGPQFIFQYYREEENGRGNFPPRFSGLQFPNYSSELNVNALELDDSALYLCASNSRTSGELFFGEGSRLTVL.

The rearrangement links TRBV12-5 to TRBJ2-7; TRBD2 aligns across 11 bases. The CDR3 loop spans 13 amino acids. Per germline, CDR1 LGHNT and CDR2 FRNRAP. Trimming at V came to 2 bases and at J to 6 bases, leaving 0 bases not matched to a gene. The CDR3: CASGLTSGSEQYF. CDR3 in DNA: TGTGCTAGTGGTTTGACTAGCGGGAGCGAGCAGTACTTC.

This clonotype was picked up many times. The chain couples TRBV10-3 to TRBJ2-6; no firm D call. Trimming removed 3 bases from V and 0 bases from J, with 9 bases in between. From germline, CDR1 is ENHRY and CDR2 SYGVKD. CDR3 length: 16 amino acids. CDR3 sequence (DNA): TGTGCCATCAGTGATACCCTCAACTCTGGGGCCAACGTCCTGACTTTC. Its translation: CAISDTLNSGANVLTF.

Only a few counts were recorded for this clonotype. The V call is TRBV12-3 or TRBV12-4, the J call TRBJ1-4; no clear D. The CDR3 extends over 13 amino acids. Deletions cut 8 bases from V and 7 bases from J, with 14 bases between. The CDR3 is CASSPPNGEKLFF. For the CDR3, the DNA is TGTGCCAGCTCACCACCGAATGGTGAAAAACTGTTTTTT.

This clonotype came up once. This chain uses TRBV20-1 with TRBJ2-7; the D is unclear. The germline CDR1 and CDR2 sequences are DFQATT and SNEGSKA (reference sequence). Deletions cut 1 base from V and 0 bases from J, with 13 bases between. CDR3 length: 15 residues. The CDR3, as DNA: TGCAGTGCTAGAGGTCCGCGACAAAGCTCCTACGAGCAGTACTTC. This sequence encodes CSARGPRQSSYEQYF.

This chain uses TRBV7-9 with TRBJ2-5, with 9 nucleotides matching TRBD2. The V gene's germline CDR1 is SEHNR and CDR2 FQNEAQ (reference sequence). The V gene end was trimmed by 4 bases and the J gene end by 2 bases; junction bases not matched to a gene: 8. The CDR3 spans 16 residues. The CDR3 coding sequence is TGTGCCAGCAGCTCTACGACTAGCGGAGCACAAGAGACCCAGTACTTC. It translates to CASSSTTSGAQETQYF.

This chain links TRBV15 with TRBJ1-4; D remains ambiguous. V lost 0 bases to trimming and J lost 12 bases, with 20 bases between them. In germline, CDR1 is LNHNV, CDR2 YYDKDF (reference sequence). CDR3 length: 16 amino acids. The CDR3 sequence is CATSRDRGEGMEELFF. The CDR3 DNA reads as TGTGCCACCAGCAGAGATCGCGGGGAGGGCATGGAGGAACTGTTTTTT.

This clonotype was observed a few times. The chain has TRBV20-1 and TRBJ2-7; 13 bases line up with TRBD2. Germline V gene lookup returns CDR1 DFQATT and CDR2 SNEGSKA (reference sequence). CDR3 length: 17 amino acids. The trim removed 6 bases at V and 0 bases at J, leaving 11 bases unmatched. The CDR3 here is CSASNPTSGRSSYEQYF. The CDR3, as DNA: TGCAGTGCCTCAAACCCGACTAGCGGGAGGAGCTCCTACGAGCAGTACTTC.

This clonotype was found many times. The CDR3 bases are TGTGCCAGCAGCTTAGGGGGACAGGAAAATCAGCCCCAGCATTTT. Its protein product is CASSLGGQENQPQHF. J is TRBJ1-5 and V is TRBV7-9; 8 nucleotides align to TRBD1. V lost 1 base to trimming and J lost 4 bases; unmatched junction nucleotides: 3. The CDR3 covers 15 residues. CDR1 SEHNR and CDR2 FQNEAQ come from the germline V gene (reference sequence).

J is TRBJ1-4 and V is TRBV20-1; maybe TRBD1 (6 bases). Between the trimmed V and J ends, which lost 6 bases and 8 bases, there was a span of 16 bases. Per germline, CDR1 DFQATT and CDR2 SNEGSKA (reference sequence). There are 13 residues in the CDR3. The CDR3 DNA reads TGCAGTGCCACAGGGACTAGCGGGGAAAAACTGTTTTTT. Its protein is CSATGTSGEKLFF.

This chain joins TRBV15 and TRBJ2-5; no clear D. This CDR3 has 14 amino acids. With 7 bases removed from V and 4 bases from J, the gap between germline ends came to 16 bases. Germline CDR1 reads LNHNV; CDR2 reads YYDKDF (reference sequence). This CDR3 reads CATTSDPYGETQYF. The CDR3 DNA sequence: TGTGCCACCACCAGTGACCCGTACGGAGAGACCCAGTACTTC.

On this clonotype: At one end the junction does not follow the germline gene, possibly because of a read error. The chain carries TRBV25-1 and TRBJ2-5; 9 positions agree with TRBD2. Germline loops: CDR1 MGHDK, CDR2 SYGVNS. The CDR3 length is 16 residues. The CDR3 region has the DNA TGTGCCAGCAGTGAATATGCGGGAGGGTACCAAGTGACCCAGTACTTC. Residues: CASSEYAGGYQVTQYF.

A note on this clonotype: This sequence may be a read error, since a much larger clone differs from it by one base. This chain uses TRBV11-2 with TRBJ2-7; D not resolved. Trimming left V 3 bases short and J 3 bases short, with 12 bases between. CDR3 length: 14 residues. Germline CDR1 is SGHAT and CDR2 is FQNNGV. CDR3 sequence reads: CASSLGCWDYEQYF. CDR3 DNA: TGTGCCAGCAGCTTGGGCTGCTGGGACTACGAGCAGTACTTC.